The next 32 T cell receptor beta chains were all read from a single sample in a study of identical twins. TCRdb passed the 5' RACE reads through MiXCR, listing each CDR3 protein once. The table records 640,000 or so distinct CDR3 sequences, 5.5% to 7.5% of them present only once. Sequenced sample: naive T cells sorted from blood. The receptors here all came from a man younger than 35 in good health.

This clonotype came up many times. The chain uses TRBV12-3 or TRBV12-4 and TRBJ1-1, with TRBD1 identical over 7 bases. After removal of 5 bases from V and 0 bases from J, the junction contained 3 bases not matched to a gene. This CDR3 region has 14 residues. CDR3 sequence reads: CASSTGAMNTEAFF. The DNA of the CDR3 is TGTGCCAGCAGTACAGGGGCCATGAACACTGAAGCTTTCTTT.

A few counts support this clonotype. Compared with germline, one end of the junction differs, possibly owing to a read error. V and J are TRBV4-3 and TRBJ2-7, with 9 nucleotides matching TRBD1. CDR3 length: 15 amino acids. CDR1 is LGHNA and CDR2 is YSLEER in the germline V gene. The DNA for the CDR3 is TGCGCCAGCAGTCAAGGGGCCGGGACAGGGTACGAGCAGTACTTC. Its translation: CASSQGAGTGYEQYF.

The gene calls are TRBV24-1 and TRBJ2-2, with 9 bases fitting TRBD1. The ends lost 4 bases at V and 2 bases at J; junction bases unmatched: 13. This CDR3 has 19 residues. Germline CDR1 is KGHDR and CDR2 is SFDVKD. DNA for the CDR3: TGTGCCACCAGTGACACTCACCTTGACAGGGGGATAAACACCGGGGAGCTGTTTTTT. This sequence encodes CATSDTHLDRGINTGELFF.

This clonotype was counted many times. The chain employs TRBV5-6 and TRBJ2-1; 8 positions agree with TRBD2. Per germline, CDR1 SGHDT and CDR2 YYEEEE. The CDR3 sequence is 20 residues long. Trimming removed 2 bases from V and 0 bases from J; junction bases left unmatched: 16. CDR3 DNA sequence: TGTGCCAGCAGCTTTACTCCGGGACTAGGTGGTTGGAGCTCCTACAATGAGCAGTTCTTC. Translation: CASSFTPGLGGWSSYNEQFF.

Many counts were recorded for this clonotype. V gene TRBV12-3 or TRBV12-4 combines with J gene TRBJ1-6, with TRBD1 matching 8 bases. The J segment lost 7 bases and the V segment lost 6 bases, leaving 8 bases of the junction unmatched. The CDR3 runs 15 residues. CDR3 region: CASSKDRVQNSPLHF. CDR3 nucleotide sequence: TGTGCCAGCAGCAAGGACAGGGTTCAGAATTCACCCCTCCACTTT.

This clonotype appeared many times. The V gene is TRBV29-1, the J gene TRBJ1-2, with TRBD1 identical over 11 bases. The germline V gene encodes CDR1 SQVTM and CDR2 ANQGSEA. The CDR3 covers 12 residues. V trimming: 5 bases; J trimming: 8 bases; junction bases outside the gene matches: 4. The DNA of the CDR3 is TGCAGCGTTCGGACAGGGGGCCGCGGCTACACCTTC. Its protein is CSVRTGGRGYTF.

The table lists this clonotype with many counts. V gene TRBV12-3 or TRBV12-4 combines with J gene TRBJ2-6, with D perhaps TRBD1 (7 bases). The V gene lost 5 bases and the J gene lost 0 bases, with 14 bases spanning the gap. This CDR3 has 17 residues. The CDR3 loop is CASSPGTAGSGANVLTF. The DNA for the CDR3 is TGTGCCAGCAGTCCCGGGACAGCGGGCTCTGGGGCCAACGTCCTGACTTTC.

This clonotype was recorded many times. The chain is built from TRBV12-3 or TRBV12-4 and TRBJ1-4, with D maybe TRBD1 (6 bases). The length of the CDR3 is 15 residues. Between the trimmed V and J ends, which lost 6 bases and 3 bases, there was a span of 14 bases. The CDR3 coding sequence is TGTGCCAGCAGGCGCCCAGGGGCTGCTAATGAAAAACTGTTTTTT. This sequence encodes CASRRPGAANEKLFF.

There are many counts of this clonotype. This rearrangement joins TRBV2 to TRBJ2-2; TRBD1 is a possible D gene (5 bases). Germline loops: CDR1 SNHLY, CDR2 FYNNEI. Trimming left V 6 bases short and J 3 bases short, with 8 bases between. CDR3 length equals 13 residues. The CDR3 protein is CASRPRDTGELFF. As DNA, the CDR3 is TGTGCCAGCAGACCCAGGGACACCGGGGAGCTGTTTTTT.

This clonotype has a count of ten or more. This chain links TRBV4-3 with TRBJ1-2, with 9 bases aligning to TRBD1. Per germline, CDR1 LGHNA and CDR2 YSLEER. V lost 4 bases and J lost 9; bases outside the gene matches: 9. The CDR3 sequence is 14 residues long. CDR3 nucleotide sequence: TGCGCCAGCAGCCCAGGACGGACAGGGGACAGCTACACCTTC. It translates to CASSPGRTGDSYTF.

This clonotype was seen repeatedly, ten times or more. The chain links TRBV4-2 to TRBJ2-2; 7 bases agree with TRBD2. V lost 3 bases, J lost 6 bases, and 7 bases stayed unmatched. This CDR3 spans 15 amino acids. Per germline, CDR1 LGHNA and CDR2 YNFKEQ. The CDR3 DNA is TGTGCCAGCAGCCATCCCTCGGGGGGACCCGGGGAGCTGTTTTTT. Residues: CASSHPSGGPGELFF.

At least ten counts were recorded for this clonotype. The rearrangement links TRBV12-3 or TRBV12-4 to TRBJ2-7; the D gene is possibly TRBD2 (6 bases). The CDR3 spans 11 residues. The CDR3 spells CASSLGWGELV. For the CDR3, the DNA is TGTGCCAGCAGTTTAGGATGGGGGGAGCTGGTC.

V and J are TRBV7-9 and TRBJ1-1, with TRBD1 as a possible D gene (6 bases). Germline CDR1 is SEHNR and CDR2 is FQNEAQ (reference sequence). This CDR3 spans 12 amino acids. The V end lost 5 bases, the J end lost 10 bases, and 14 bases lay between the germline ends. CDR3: CASSPGGGRAFF. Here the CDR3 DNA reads TGTGCCAGCAGCCCCGGGGGCGGGCGAGCTTTCTTT.

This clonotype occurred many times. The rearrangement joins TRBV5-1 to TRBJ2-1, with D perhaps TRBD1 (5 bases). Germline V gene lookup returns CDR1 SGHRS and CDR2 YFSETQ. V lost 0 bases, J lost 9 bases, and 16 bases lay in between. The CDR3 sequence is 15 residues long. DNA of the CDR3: TGCGCCAGCAGCTTGGTTTTTGGGGCTGGCCCTGAGCAGTTCTTC. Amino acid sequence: CASSLVFGAGPEQFF.

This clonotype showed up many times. CDR3: CSALSGGEQYF. CDR3 DNA: TGCAGTGCTCTCTCAGGCGGCGAGCAGTACTTC. The chain joins TRBV20-1 to TRBJ2-7; D gene unclear. CDR1 DFQATT and CDR2 SNEGSKA come from the germline V gene (reference sequence). The CDR3 covers 11 residues. Trimming stripped 5 bases from V and 6 bases from J, with 11 bases between.

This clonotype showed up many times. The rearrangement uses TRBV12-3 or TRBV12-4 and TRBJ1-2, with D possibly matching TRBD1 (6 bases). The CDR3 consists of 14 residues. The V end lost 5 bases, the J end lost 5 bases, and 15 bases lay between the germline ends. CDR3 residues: CASSRGQKAYGYTF. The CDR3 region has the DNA TGTGCCAGCAGTAGAGGACAGAAAGCTTATGGCTACACCTTC.

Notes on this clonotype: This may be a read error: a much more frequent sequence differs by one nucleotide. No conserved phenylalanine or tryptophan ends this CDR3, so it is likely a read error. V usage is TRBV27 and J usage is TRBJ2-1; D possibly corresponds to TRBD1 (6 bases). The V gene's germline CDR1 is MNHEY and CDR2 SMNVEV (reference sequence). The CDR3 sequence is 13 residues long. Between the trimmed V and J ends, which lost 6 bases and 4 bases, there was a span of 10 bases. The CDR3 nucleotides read TGTGCCAGCAGCTGGACAGAGTACAATGAGCAGTTCCTC. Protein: CASSWTEYNEQFL.

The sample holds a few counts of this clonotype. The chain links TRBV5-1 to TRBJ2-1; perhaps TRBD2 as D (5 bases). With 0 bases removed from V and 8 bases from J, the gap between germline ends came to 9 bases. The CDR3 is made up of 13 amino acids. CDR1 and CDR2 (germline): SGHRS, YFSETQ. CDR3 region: CASSLAEGYEQFF. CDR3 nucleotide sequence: TGCGCCAGCAGCTTGGCCGAGGGCTATGAGCAGTTCTTC.

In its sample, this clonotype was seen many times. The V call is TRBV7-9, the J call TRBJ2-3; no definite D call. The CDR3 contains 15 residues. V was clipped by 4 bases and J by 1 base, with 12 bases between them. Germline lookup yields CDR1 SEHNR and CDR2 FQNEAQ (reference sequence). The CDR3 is CASSSLDGGTDTQYF. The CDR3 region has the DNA TGTGCCAGCAGCTCTTTAGATGGGGGCACAGATACGCAGTATTTT.

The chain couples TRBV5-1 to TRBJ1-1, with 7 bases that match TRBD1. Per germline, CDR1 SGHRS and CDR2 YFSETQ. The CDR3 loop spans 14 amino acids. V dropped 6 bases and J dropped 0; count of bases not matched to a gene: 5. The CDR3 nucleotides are TGCGCCAGCACACGGACAGGAATGAACACTGAAGCTTTCTTT. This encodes CASTRTGMNTEAFF.

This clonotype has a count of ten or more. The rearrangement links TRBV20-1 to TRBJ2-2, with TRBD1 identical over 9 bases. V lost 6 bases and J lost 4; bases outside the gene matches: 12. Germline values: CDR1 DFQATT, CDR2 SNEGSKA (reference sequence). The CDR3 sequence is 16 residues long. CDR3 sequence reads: CSANSQTGQGTGELFF. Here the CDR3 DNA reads TGCAGTGCCAACTCTCAGACGGGACAGGGCACCGGGGAGCTGTTTTTT.

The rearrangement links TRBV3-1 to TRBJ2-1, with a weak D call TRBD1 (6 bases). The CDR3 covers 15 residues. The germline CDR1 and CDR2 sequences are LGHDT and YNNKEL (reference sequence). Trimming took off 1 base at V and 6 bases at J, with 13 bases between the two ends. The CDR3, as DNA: TGTGCCAGCAGCCAAGGCGGATGGGGGCCCAATGAGCAGTTCTTC. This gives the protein CASSQGGWGPNEQFF.

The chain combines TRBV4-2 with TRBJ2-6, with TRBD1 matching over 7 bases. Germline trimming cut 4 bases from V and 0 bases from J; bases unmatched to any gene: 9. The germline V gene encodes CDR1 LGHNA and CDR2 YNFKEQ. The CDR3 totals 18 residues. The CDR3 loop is CASSRRDSRISGANVLTF. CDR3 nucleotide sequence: TGTGCCAGCAGCCGCCGGGACAGTCGAATCTCTGGGGCCAACGTCCTGACTTTC.

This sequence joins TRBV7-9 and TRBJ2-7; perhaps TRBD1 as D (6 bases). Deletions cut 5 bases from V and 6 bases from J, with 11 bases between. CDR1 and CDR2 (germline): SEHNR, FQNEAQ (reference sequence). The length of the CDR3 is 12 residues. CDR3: CASSTTGSEQYF. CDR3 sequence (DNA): TGTGCCAGCAGCACTACAGGGTCCGAGCAGTACTTC.

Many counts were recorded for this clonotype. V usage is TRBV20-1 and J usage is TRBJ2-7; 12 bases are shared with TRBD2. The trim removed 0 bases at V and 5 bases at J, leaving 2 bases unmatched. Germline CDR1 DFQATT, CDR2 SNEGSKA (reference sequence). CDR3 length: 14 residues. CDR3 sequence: CSARDLAGGDEQYF. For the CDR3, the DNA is TGCAGTGCTAGAGATCTAGCGGGAGGGGACGAGCAGTACTTC.

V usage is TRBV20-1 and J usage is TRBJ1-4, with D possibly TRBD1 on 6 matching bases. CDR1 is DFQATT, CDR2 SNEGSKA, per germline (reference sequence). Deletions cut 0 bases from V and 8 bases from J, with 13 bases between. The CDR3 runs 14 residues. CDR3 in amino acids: CSARDMQGLEKLFF. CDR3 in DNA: TGCAGTGCTAGAGATATGCAGGGGCTGGAAAAACTGTTTTTT.

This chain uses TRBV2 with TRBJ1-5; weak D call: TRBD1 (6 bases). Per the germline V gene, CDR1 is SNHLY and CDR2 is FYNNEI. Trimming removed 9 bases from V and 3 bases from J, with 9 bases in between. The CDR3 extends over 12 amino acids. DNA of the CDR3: TGTGCCAGTGGGACAAACAATCAGCCCCAGCATTTT. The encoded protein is CASGTNNQPQHF. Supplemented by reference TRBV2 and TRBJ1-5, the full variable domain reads EPEVTQTPSHQVTQMGQEVILRCVPISNHLYFYWYRQILGQKVEFLVSFYNNEISEKSEIFDDQFSVERPDGSNFTLKIRSTKLEDSAMYFCASGTNNQPQHFGDGTRLSIL.

The CDR3 coding sequence is TGTGCCAGCAGCTTGACAGGGGTGAGGGAGCAGTTCTTC. Translating it yields CASSLTGVREQFF. The chain joins TRBV11-2 to TRBJ2-1; 8 nucleotides align to TRBD1. Per germline, CDR1 SGHAT and CDR2 FQNNGV. V dropped 3 bases and J dropped 10; count of bases not matched to a gene: 5. The CDR3 is 13 amino acids.

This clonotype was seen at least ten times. The CDR3 here is CASSEFGHTETGELFF. CDR3 in DNA: TGTGCCAGCAGTGAATTTGGACACACCGAGACCGGGGAGCTGTTTTTT. The rearrangement links TRBV25-1 to TRBJ2-2, with D possibly being TRBD1 (5 bases). Per germline, CDR1 MGHDK and CDR2 SYGVNS. This CDR3 region has 16 residues. V gave up 1 base and J gave up 5 bases, with 14 bases separating them.

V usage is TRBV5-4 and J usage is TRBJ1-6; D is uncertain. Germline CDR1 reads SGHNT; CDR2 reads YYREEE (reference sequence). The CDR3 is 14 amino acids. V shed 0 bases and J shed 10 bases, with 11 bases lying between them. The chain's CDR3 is CASSLDSKASPLHF. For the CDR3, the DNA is TGTGCCAGCAGCTTGGACAGTAAAGCCTCACCCCTCCACTTT.

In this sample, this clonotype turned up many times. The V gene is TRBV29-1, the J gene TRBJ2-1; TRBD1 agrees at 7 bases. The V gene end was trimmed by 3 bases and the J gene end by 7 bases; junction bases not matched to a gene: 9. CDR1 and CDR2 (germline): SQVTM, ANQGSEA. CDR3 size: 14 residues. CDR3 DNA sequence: TGCAGCGTTGACCTCCGGGCAGGGGGAAATGAGCAGTTCTTC. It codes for CSVDLRAGGNEQFF.

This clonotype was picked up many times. The CDR3, as DNA: TGTGCCACAAAACAGGGGGCAGGTGAGCAGTTCTTC. Its protein is CATKQGAGEQFF. The chain uses TRBV10-3 and TRBJ2-1; 9 bases are a match to TRBD1. Trimming at V came to 10 bases and at J to 9 bases, leaving 7 bases not matched to a gene. The CDR3 length is 12 residues. Germline assignment: CDR1 ENHRY and CDR2 SYGVKD.